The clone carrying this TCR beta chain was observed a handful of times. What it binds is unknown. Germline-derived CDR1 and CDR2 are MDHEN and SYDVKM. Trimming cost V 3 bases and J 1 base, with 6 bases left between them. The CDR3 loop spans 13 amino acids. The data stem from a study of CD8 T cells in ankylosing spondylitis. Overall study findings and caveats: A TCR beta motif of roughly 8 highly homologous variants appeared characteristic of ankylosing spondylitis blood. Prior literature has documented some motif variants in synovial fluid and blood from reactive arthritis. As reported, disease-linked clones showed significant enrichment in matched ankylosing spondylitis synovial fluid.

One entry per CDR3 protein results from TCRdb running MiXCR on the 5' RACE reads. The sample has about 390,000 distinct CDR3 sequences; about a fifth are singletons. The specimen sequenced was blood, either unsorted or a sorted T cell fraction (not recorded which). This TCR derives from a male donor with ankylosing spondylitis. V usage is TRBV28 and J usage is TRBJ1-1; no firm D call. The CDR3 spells CASSFLSNTEAFF. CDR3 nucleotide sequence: TGTGCCAGCAGTTTTCTTTCGAACACTGAAGCTTTCTTT.